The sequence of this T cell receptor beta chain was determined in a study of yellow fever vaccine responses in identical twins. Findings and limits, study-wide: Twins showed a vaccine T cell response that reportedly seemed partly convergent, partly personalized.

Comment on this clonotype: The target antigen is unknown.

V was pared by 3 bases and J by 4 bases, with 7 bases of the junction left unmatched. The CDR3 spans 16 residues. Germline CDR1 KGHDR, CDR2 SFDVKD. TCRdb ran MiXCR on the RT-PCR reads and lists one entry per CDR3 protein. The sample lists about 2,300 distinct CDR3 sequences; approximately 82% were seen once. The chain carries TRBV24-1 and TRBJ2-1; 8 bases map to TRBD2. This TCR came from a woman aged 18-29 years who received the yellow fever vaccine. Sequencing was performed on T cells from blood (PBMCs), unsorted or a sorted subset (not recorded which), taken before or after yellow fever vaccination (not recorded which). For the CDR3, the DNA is TGTGCCACCAGTGATCGCAGCGGGGGCCGTTACAATGAGCAGTTCTTC. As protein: CATSDRSGGRYNEQFF.